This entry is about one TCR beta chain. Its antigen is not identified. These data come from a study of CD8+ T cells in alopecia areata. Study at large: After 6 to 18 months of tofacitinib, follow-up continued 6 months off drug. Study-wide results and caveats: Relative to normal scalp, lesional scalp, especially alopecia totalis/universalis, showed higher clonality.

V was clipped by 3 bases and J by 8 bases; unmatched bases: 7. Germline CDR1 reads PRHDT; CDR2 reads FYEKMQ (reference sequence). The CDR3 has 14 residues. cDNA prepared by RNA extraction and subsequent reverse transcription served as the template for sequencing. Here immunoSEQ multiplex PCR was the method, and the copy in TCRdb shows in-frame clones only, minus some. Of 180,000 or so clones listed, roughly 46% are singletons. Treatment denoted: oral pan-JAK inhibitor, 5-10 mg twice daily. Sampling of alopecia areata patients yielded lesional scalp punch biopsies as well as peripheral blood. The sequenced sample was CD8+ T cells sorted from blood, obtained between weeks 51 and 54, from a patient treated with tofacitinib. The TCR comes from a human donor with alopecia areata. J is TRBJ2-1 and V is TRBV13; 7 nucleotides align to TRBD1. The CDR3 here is CASSFSTGRDEQFF. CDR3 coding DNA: TGTGCCAGCAGCTTTTCGACAGGGCGTGATGAGCAGTTCTTC.